One sample yielded the 10 T cell receptor beta chains listed below, sequenced in a study of regulatory and conventional T cells in RAG deficiency. Some clones are missing from TCRdb's copy, which holds only in-frame ones; the method was immunoSEQ multiplex PCR. Here the sample spans some 9,000 clones, 65% to 85% being singletons. The same sample was also used in a study of regulatory T cells. According to that study: Primers: 52 TRBV forward and 13 TRBJ reverse.

Sequenced sample: CD8+ T cells sorted from blood. These TCRs come from a human donor in good health.

V gene TRBV28 combines with J gene TRBJ2-3; 7 bases fit TRBD1. CDR1 is MDHEN and CDR2 is SYDVKM in the germline V gene. This CDR3 has 16 residues. The junction had 8 bases not matched to a gene; V was cut back by 5 bases and J by 0 bases. The CDR3 sequence is CASSPLTGLSTDTQYF. The CDR3 DNA reads TGTGCCAGCAGTCCCCTGACAGGGTTGAGCACAGATACGCAGTATTTT. The full variable domain, rest sourced from reference TRBV28 and TRBJ2-3, is DVKVTQSSRYLVKRTGEKVFLECVQDMDHENMFWYRQDPGLGLRLIYFSYDVKMKEKGDIPEGYSVSREKKERFSLILESASTNQTSMYLCASSPLTGLSTDTQYFGPGTRLTVL.

J is TRBJ1-2 and V is TRBV7-6; a weak D match, TRBD1 (5 bases). The V end was cut by 0 bases, the J end by 3 bases, with 14 bases between. CDR1 and CDR2 from the germline V gene are SGHVS and FNYEAQ. This CDR3 comprises 16 residues. CDR3 nucleotide sequence: TGTGCCAGCAGCTTAGCGAAAGGGGCAGCACACTATGGCTACACCTTC. Translation: CASSLAKGAAHYGYTF.

The chain carries TRBV9 and TRBJ2-3; 12 bases are a match to TRBD2. This CDR3 is built from 16 residues. V lost 4 bases, J lost 3 bases, and 6 bases stayed unmatched. CDR1 is SGDLS, CDR2 YYNGEE, per germline. CDR3 in DNA: TGTGCCAGCAGCAAATTGACTAGCGGGAGTACAGATACGCAGTATTTT. This gives the protein CASSKLTSGSTDTQYF.

This clone was observed a handful of times. The rearrangement joins TRBV30 to TRBJ2-7; 10 bases fit TRBD2. V lost 0 bases, J lost 0 bases, and 8 bases stayed unmatched. The CDR3 loop spans 17 amino acids. The V gene's germline CDR1 is GTSNPN and CDR2 SVGIG (reference sequence). In DNA, the CDR3 is TGTGCCTGGAGTGTACTAAGCGGGGGGGCTAGCTCCTACGAGCAGTACTTC. Translated: CAWSVLSGGASSYEQYF. The variable domain in full, completed from reference TRBV30 and TRBJ2-7, reads SQTIHQWPATLVQPVGSPLSLECTVEGTSNPNLYWYRQAAGRGLQLLFYSVGIGQISSEVPQNLSASRPQDRQFILSSKKLLLSDSGFYLCAWSVLSGGASSYEQYFGPGTRLTVT.

The V gene is TRBV6-6, the J gene TRBJ1-2; no clear D. Trimming stripped 7 bases from V and 6 bases from J, with 12 bases between. Germline V lookup: CDR1 MNHNY, CDR2 SVGAGI (reference sequence). This CDR3 contains 12 residues. CDR3 sequence: CASTSRGDGYTF. The CDR3 DNA sequence: TGTGCCAGCACCTCACGGGGAGATGGCTACACCTTC.

The chain is built from TRBV7-3 and TRBJ2-1, with 11 positions matching TRBD2. Germline CDR1 SGHTA, CDR2 FQGTGA. With V trimmed by 5 bases and J by 7 bases, 10 bases remained unmatched. The CDR3 is 16 amino acids. The CDR3 coding sequence is TGTGCCAGCAGCCTAATGGGACTAGCGGAATATAATGAGCAGTTCTTC. It translates to CASSLMGLAEYNEQFF.

The rearrangement links TRBV4-2 to TRBJ2-7; TRBD1 matches at 9 bases. Germline-derived CDR1 and CDR2 are LGHNA and YNFKEQ. The CDR3 has 15 residues. The V and J ends lost 6 bases and 1 base, in that order; junction bases with no gene match: 7. The CDR3 region is CASSSGTGFSYEQYF. The CDR3 nucleotides read TGTGCCAGCAGTTCCGGGACAGGGTTTTCCTACGAGCAGTACTTC.

The V call is TRBV5-1, the J call TRBJ1-4, with D perhaps matching TRBD1 (6 bases). Germline CDR1 is SGHRS and CDR2 is YFSETQ. V was shortened by 3 bases and J by 5 bases, with 17 bases between the two germline ends. The CDR3 contains 16 residues. CDR3 in amino acids: CASSSLRQDGNEKLFF. CDR3 bases: TGCGCCAGCAGCTCGCTTCGACAGGACGGGAATGAAAAACTGTTTTTT.

CDR3 sequence: CASSIEDSTTDTQYF. The DNA for the CDR3 is TGTGCCAGTAGTATAGAGGACTCGACCACAGATACGCAGTATTTT. V is TRBV19 and J is TRBJ2-3; D possibly corresponds to TRBD2 (5 bases). CDR1 is LNHDA, CDR2 SQIVND, per germline (reference sequence). Trimming removed 0 bases at V and 2 bases at J, with 9 bases between. The CDR3 loop spans 15 amino acids.

The chain links TRBV11-3 to TRBJ2-1; TRBD1 agrees at 7 bases. Germline CDR1 reads SGHNT; CDR2 reads YENEEA. The CDR3 consists of 12 residues. The ends lost 5 bases at V and 6 bases at J; junction bases unmatched: 1. DNA for the CDR3: TGTGCCAGCAGCGGGGACAGCAATGAGCAGTTCTTC. Protein sequence: CASSGDSNEQFF.